This T cell receptor (beta chain) was observed in a study of beta chain features in type 1 diabetes. V lost 4 bases and J 0 bases, leaving 14 bases between the germline ends. The germline CDR1 and CDR2 sequences are SGHDT and YYEEEE. The CDR3 has 16 amino acids. Of the isolated RNA, all was reverse transcribed, and so the sequenced material was expressed TCRB transcripts. Clones were read by immunoSEQ multiplex PCR, and TCRdb kept only the in-frame ones, dropping some. Found here are more than 120,000 clones, about 12% of them singletons; the top ten hold approximately 1.3%. With respect to this clone: What it binds is unknown.

Findings and caveats of the study: Sequencing the cDNA could make cells with high TCR expression show up more than they should. Type 1 diabetes patients showed a moderate but significant shortening of TCRB CDR3s in all four CD4+ subsets.

This TCR was sampled from a man aged 18 to 29 with type 1 diabetes. The chain couples TRBV5-6 to TRBJ1-5; tentative D call: TRBD1 (6 bases). Sequencing was done on a sample of central memory CD4+ T cells from blood. The CDR3 sequence is CASSHNRGISNQPQHF. In DNA form, the CDR3 reads TGTGCCAGCAGCCACAATAGGGGGATTAGCAATCAGCCCCAGCATTTT.